This TCR beta chain was sequenced for a study of T cells in Graves' hyperthyroidism and ophthalmopathy. With respect to this clonotype: The target antigen is unknown.

Germline V gives CDR1 DFQATT, CDR2 SNEGSKA (reference sequence). CDR3 size: 14 residues. V lost 3 bases to trimming and J lost 0 bases, with 9 bases between them. Clinical Activity Scores of at least 3, NOSPECS grades of at least 4 and durations under 3 months characterized ophthalmopathy patients. It was RNA transcripts that yielded the amplified TCR beta CDR3 regions. HTBI primers were used for first-round RT-PCR of the TCR CDR3. TCRdb itself ran the multiplex PCR reads through MiXCR, one entry per CDR3 protein. The sample consists of hundreds of thousands of distinct CDR3 sequences, roughly 15% of them appearing once. Study-wide results and caveats: Researchers report that a 13 V-J model separated ophthalmopathy from stable hyperthyroidism. Model predictions of ophthalmopathy came a median around 7.1 months before onset.

The sequenced sample was blood. The chain recombines TRBV20-1 with TRBJ1-5, with D unresolved. The receptor's source is a woman aged 45-59 years with Graves' ophthalmopathy. The CDR3 DNA follows: TGCAGTGCTAGTGAGGGATATAGCAATCAGCCCCAGCATTTT. Translating it yields CSASEGYSNQPQHF.